Detailed here is one T cell receptor beta chain. The germline V gene has CDR1 MNHEY and CDR2 SMNVEV (reference sequence). CDR3 length: 14 amino acids. A second PCR, run for roughly 7 to 11 cycles, used a sample-barcoded 5' primer plus a J-beta primer mix. TCRdb passed the 5' RACE reads through MiXCR, listing each CDR3 protein once. Among around 500,000 distinct CDR3 sequences listed, about 25% were seen once. The data are from a study of blood T cells in healthy people across ages. These data also featured in a second study, about T cells of mothers and their children.

The receptor comes from a boy younger than 10 in good health. The chain joins TRBV27 to TRBJ2-5; tentative D call: TRBD2 (6 bases). The J call may be mistaken, given a closer DNA end match to TRBJ2-7. Sequences were obtained from blood. The CDR3 here is CASRPGGLQYEQYF. CDR3 bases: TGTGCCAGCAGACCCGGAGGGCTCCAATACGAGCAGTACTTC.